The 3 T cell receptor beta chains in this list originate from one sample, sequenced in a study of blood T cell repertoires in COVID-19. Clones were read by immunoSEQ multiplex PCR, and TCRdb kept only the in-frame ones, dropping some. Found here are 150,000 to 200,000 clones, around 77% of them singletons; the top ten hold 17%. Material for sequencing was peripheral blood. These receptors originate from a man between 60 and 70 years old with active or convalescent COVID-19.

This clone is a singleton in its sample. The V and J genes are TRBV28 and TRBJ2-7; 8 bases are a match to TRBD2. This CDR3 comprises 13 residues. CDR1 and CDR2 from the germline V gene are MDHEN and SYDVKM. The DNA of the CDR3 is TGTGCGACGGGAGGGGGGAGCTCCTACGAGCAGTACTTC. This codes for CATGGGSSYEQYF.

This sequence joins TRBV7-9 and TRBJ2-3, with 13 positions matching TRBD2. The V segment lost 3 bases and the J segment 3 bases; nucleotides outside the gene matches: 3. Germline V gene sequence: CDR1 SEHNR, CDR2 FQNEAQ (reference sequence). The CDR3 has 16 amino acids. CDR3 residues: CASSFQTSGRTDTQYF. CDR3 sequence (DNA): TGTGCCAGCAGCTTCCAGACTAGCGGGAGGACAGATACGCAGTATTTT.

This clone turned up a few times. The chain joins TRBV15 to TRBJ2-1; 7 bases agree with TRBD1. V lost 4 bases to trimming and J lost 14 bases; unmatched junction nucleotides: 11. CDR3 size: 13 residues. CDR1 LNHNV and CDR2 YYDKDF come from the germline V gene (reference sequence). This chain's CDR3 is CATSIQQGRAEFF. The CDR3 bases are TGTGCCACCAGCATCCAACAGGGGAGAGCGGAGTTCTTC.